One sample yielded the 27 T cell receptor beta chains listed below, sequenced in a study of control samples from healthy donors and cancer patients. Data came from immunoSEQ multiplex PCR; TCRdb stores just in-frame clones and leaves some out. The repertoire holds about 190,000 clones, with around 93% as singletons. Sequencing used blood. The receptors originated from a man aged 25 to 45 in good health.

The chain employs TRBV6-5 and TRBJ2-4; D uncertain. V was trimmed by 5 bases and J by 6 bases, leaving 8 bases between them. This CDR3 has 12 residues. In germline, CDR1 is MNHEY, CDR2 SVGAGI. CDR3 residues: CASSIRANIQYF. Here the CDR3 DNA reads TGTGCCAGCAGTATCCGGGCAAACATTCAGTACTTC.

The chain has TRBV18 and TRBJ1-2; no reliable D call. Trimming shortened V by 3 bases and J by 5 bases, and 16 bases separated the two germline ends. CDR3 size: 15 residues. Germline values: CDR1 KGHSH, CDR2 LQKENI. As DNA, the CDR3 is TGTGCCAGCTCACCCTCCGGAACCCAAGAGTATGGCTACACCTTC. Protein product: CASSPSGTQEYGYTF.

This sequence joins TRBV29-1 and TRBJ1-2, with 8 bases matching TRBD1. With V trimmed by 5 bases and J by 3 bases, 5 bases remained unmatched. Germline V gene data show CDR1 as SQVTM and CDR2 as ANQGSEA. The CDR3 spans 13 residues. CDR3 amino acids: CSVRYRGDYGYTF. The CDR3 DNA reads TGCAGCGTTCGATACAGGGGGGACTATGGCTACACCTTC.

This chain joins TRBV7-2 and TRBJ2-1; maybe TRBD1 (5 bases). The CDR3 totals 12 residues. CDR1 SGHTA and CDR2 FQGNSA come from the germline V gene. V was shortened by 5 bases and J by 9 bases, with 11 bases between the two germline ends. The CDR3 sequence is CASSQPQGEQFF. In nucleotides, the CDR3 is TGTGCCAGCAGCCAGCCCCAGGGTGAGCAGTTCTTC.

This clone has more than one count but fewer than ten. The rearrangement joins TRBV27 to TRBJ2-1; the match to TRBD2 covers 10 bases. In germline, CDR1 is MNHEY, CDR2 SMNVEV (reference sequence). The CDR3 is 15 residues long. V trimming: 5 bases; J trimming: 2 bases; junction bases outside the gene matches: 3. The CDR3 nucleotides read TGTGCCAGCAGTCCTCTAGCGGGGGCCTACAATGAGCAGTTCTTC. Translated: CASSPLAGAYNEQFF.

The chain links TRBV7-9 to TRBJ1-2; D is possibly TRBD1 (6 bases). There are 18 residues in the CDR3. The V gene's germline CDR1 is SEHNR and CDR2 FQNEAQ (reference sequence). With 5 bases removed from V and 8 bases from J, the gap between germline ends came to 30 bases. The CDR3, as DNA: TGTGCCAGCAGCACGCCCCGTGACAGGACAAGTCGTCTCGGGGGCTACACCTTC. Amino acid sequence: CASSTPRDRTSRLGGYTF. The full variable domain, its missing parts supplied by reference TRBV7-9 and TRBJ1-2, is DTGVSQNPRHKITKRGQNVTFRCDPISEHNRLYWYRQTLGQGPEFLTYFQNEAQLEKSRLLSDRFSAERPKGSFSTLEIQRTEQGDSAMYLCASSTPRDRTSRLGGYTFGSGTRLTVV.

The chain couples TRBV4-1 to TRBJ2-3; 9 bases map to TRBD2. Germline trimming cut 4 bases from V and 3 bases from J; bases unmatched to any gene: 14. Germline-derived CDR1 and CDR2 are MGHRA and YSYEKL. There are 18 residues in the CDR3. The chain's CDR3 is CASSPRTEGGGGTDTQYF. In nucleotides, the CDR3 is TGCGCCAGCAGCCCCCGGACAGAGGGCGGGGGGGGGACAGATACGCAGTATTTT.

The V and J genes are TRBV5-1 and TRBJ2-1, with D tentatively TRBD1 or TRBD2 (5 bases each). The CDR3 totals 14 residues. Trimming cost V 0 bases and J 9 bases, with 13 bases left between them. Germline V gene sequence: CDR1 SGHRS, CDR2 YFSETQ. As DNA, the CDR3 is TGCGCCAGCAGCTTGGTTGGGGGACCCGGTGAGCAGTTCTTC. Amino acid sequence: CASSLVGGPGEQFF.

The J gene is TRBJ2-3, the V gene TRBV25-1; maybe TRBD1 (5 bases). The CDR3 has 15 residues. Looked up from germline, CDR1 is MGHDK and CDR2 is SYGVNS. V was trimmed by 7 bases and J by 0 bases, leaving 14 bases between them. CDR3 in DNA: TGTGCCAGCACCTACAGGACCTCTAGCACAGATACGCAGTATTTT. This translates into CASTYRTSSTDTQYF.

The rearrangement links TRBV18 to TRBJ2-1; D uncertain. Germline CDR1 and CDR2: KGHSH and LQKENI. V lost 3 bases, J lost 3 bases, and 9 bases lay in between. The CDR3 has 14 residues. DNA for the CDR3: TGTGCCAGCTCACCGTACCGCAACTACAATGAGCAGTTCTTC. It translates to CASSPYRNYNEQFF.

The rearrangement uses TRBV9 and TRBJ2-2, with unresolved D. Germline loops: CDR1 SGDLS, CDR2 YYNGEE. V was clipped by 4 bases and J by 3 bases, with 13 bases between them. The CDR3 is 15 residues long. The CDR3 sequence: CASSITGSHTGELFF. DNA of the CDR3: TGTGCCAGCAGCATTACCGGGTCCCACACCGGGGAGCTGTTTTTT.

The rearrangement uses TRBV12-3 or TRBV12-4 and TRBJ1-1, with 9 bases matching TRBD1. The CDR3 is 12 amino acids. J gave up 8 bases and V 5 bases, and 3 bases lay outside the gene matches. CDR3 DNA sequence: TGTGCCAGCAGTCGGGACAGGGAGGAAGCTTTCTTT. This sequence encodes CASSRDREEAFF.

The genes are TRBV6-5 and TRBJ1-6; 7 nucleotides line up with TRBD1. The CDR3 consists of 15 residues. Germline V gene lookup returns CDR1 MNHEY and CDR2 SVGAGI. J gave up 7 bases and V 2 bases, and 5 bases lay outside the gene matches. The CDR3 sequence: CASSYRGRENSPLHF. In nucleotides, the CDR3 is TGTGCCAGCAGTTACAGGGGGCGCGAAAATTCACCCCTCCACTTT.

The chain recombines TRBV18 with TRBJ1-4; TRBD1 aligns across 7 bases. Germline loops: CDR1 KGHSH, CDR2 LQKENI. J was trimmed by 3 bases and V by 5 bases; bases with no gene match: 9. The CDR3 runs 16 residues. The DNA of the CDR3 is TGTGCCAGCTCAACGAACAGGGGTCAATCTAATGAAAAACTGTTTTTT. This codes for CASSTNRGQSNEKLFF.

The J gene is TRBJ1-5, the V gene TRBV14; D uncertain. V was cut by 0 bases and J by 9 bases, with 6 bases left in between. CDR3 size: 12 residues. Germline V gene data show CDR1 as SGHDN and CDR2 as FVKESK. In DNA form, the CDR3 reads TGTGCCAGCAGCCAAGATGAGGGGCCCCAGCATTTT. The encoded protein is CASSQDEGPQHF. The complete variable domain, with remaining parts taken from reference TRBV14 and TRBJ1-5, reads EAGVTQFPSHSVIEKGQTVTLRCDPISGHDNLYWYRRVMGKEIKFLLHFVKESKQDESGMPNNRFLAERTGGTYSTLKVQPAELEDSGVYFCASSQDEGPQHFGDGTRLSIL.

DNA for the CDR3: TGTGCCAGCAGTGTAACCGCCTACGAGCAGTACTTC. Protein product: CASSVTAYEQYF. The chain is built from TRBV2 and TRBJ2-7; D is unresolved. Germline loops: CDR1 SNHLY, CDR2 FYNNEI. This CDR3 spans 12 amino acids. Trimming removed 4 bases from V and 2 bases from J, with 6 bases in between.

This chain links TRBV12-3 or TRBV12-4 with TRBJ1-2; a weak D match, TRBD1 (6 bases). CDR3 size: 12 residues. V gave up 3 bases and J gave up 7 bases, with 9 bases separating them. The CDR3 region is CASSLQGTGYTF. The DNA of the CDR3 is TGTGCCAGCAGTTTGCAGGGGACTGGCTACACCTTC.

The chain carries TRBV4-1 and TRBJ1-1; no clear D. The CDR3 spans 14 residues. The V and J ends lost 0 bases and 2 bases respectively, with 7 bases between them. Germline V lookup: CDR1 MGHRA, CDR2 YSYEKL. In DNA form, the CDR3 reads TGCGCCAGCAGCCAAGAGGGAATAAACACTGAAGCTTTCTTT. Amino acid sequence: CASSQEGINTEAFF.

The chain links TRBV27 to TRBJ2-5; 7 bases are shared with TRBD2. The CDR3 extends over 13 amino acids. Germline trimming cut 6 bases from V and 7 bases from J; bases unmatched to any gene: 8. From germline, CDR1 is MNHEY and CDR2 SMNVEV (reference sequence). The CDR3 region is CASRPLAEGTQYF. The CDR3 DNA is TGTGCCAGCAGACCTCTAGCGGAGGGGACCCAGTACTTC.

This chain links TRBV30 with TRBJ1-4, with unresolved D. The CDR3 runs 11 residues. V was shortened by 8 bases and J by 4 bases, with 8 bases between the two germline ends. The germline CDR1 and CDR2 sequences are GTSNPN and SVGIG (reference sequence). CDR3 nucleotide sequence: TGTGCCGGGGTTAGTAATGAAAAACTGTTTTTT. Its protein is CAGVSNEKLFF.

The CDR3 region has the DNA TGCAGCGTAAAAGGACGTGGTGGGGCAACTAATGAAAAACTGTTTTTT. As protein: CSVKGRGGATNEKLFF. The chain is built from TRBV29-1 and TRBJ1-4, with no clear D. V was cut by 6 bases and J by 0 bases, with 17 bases left in between. The CDR3 length is 16 residues. CDR1 SQVTM and CDR2 ANQGSEA come from the germline V gene.

The CDR3: CASSLTIRVSTDTQYF. CDR3 in DNA: TGTGCCAGCAGCTTAACCATCAGGGTGAGCACAGATACGCAGTATTTT. V usage is TRBV5-4 and J usage is TRBJ2-3; a possible D gene is TRBD1 (5 bases). CDR3 length: 16 residues. The germline V gene has CDR1 SGHNT and CDR2 YYREEE (reference sequence). V lost 2 bases and J lost 0, with 13 bases in between.

The gene calls are TRBV3-1 (or the pseudogene TRBV3-2) and TRBJ2-3; no clear D. V was pared by 0 bases and J by 7 bases, with 8 bases between. The CDR3 contains 13 residues. From germline, CDR1 is LGHDT and CDR2 YNNKEL (reference sequence). The CDR3 spells CASSQDRVNTQYF. CDR3 coding DNA: TGTGCCAGCAGCCAAGATCGCGTGAATACGCAGTATTTT.

This clone was detected a few times. The chain is built from TRBV7-9 and TRBJ1-6, with 7 bases identical to TRBD1. The CDR3 has 14 residues. Germline lookup yields CDR1 SEHNR and CDR2 FQNEAQ (reference sequence). V lost 5 bases to trimming and J lost 6 bases; unmatched junction nucleotides: 4. The CDR3 DNA reads TGTGCCAGCAGCCCCCGACAGGGTAATTCACCCCTCCACTTT. Protein sequence: CASSPRQGNSPLHF.

V and J are TRBV5-1 and TRBJ1-1, with unresolved D. This CDR3 is 13 amino acids long. Germline V lookup: CDR1 SGHRS, CDR2 YFSETQ. Trimming pared 4 bases from V and 3 bases from J, leaving 10 bases between. The CDR3, as DNA: TGCGCCAGCAGCCTTTACACGGACACTGAAGCTTTCTTT. Translated, it gives CASSLYTDTEAFF.

This clone was recorded only once. The J gene is TRBJ2-4, the V gene TRBV27; the D gene could be TRBD1 or TRBD2 (6 bases each). The V end lost 8 bases, the J end lost 5 bases, and 13 bases lay between the germline ends. In germline, CDR1 is MNHEY, CDR2 SMNVEV (reference sequence). The CDR3 has 13 residues. In DNA form, the CDR3 reads TGTGCCAGCGGGCTTGGGGGGCAAAACATTCAGTACTTC. It translates to CASGLGGQNIQYF.

This chain joins TRBV7-8 and TRBJ2-7; TRBD1 aligns across 11 bases. The V segment lost 0 bases and the J segment 5 bases; nucleotides outside the gene matches: 6. Germline V lookup: CDR1 SGHVS, CDR2 FQNEAQ. This CDR3 has 16 amino acids. CDR3 sequence: CASSLARRTGGDEQYF. The CDR3 DNA sequence: TGTGCCAGCAGCTTAGCCCGAAGGACAGGGGGCGACGAGCAGTACTTC.